A selection of T cell receptor beta chains follows, all from one sample in a study of blood T cell repertoires in COVID-19. Produced via immunoSEQ multiplex PCR; TCRdb's table is partial and in-frame only. The table records about 300,000 clones, roughly 88% of them present only once. Sequenced material: peripheral blood. The receptors stem from a woman younger than 45 with COVID-19, enrolled during active disease. Both conserved end residues are part of each CDR3. The order of the fields is D gene, V gene, clone size, J gene, CDR3 DNA, CDR3 protein. A D gene is named only where the DNA matches it firmly. Not every row has a clone size; where given, it reads once, few, many or a size class.

>TRBD2|TRBV4-3|NA|TRBJ2-7
TGCGCCAGCAGCCAAGGACGACTAGCTCTTTACGAGCAGTACTTC
CASSQGRLALYEQYF
>NA|TRBV21-1|NA|TRBJ1-1
TGTGCCAGCAGCAAAGGAAGGGGGCGCCCTAAGAACACTGAAGCTTTCTTT
CASSKGRGRPKNTEAFF
>NA|TRBV6-2/TRBV6-3|NA|TRBJ1-2
TGTGCCAGCAGTTCGACAGTCTATGGCTACACCTTC
CASSSTVYGYTF
>NA|TRBV18|NA|TRBJ1-2
TGTGCCAGCTCACCTGCTGGGACACTTTATGGCTACACCTTC
CASSPAGTLYGYTF
>NA|TRBV4-1|NA|TRBJ2-3
TGCGCCAGCAGCCAAGGTTTTGGGCGGGGTCTCACAGATACGCAGTATTTT
CASSQGFGRGLTDTQYF
>NA|TRBV6-1|once|TRBJ1-5
TGTGCCAGCAGTGAACGAGAATTCGGTCAGCCCCAGCATTTT
CASSEREFGQPQHF
>NA|TRBV4-1|NA|TRBJ1-4
TGCGCCAGCAGCCAATACAGGGCGCGCGGGGGGGAAAAACTGTTTTTT
CASSQYRARGGEKLFF
>NA|TRBV7-9|NA|TRBJ2-5
TGTGCCAGCAGCCCGACAGTATACCAAGAGACCCAGTACTTC
CASSPTVYQETQYF
>NA|TRBV3-1/TRBV3-2|NA|TRBJ1-5
TGTGCCAGCAGCCTACCGGGCAATCAGCCCCAGCATTTT
CASSLPGNQPQHF
>TRBD1|TRBV9|NA|TRBJ1-6
TGTGCCAGCAGCGTAGGACAGGGAGCATCACCCCTCCACTTT
CASSVGQGASPLHF
>TRBD2|TRBV5-1|NA|TRBJ2-3
TGCGCCAGCAGCTTGGCCGGGAGGACAGATACGCAGTATTTT
CASSLAGRTDTQYF
>NA|TRBV3-1/TRBV3-2|NA|TRBJ1-2
TGTGCCAGCAGCCAACCCCCCGGGATTTACTTC
CASSQPPGIYF
>TRBD1|TRBV2|NA|TRBJ1-1
TGTGCCAGCAGTGAATGGGGACAGGGGACCGGTGAAGCTTTCTTT
CASSEWGQGTGEAFF
>NA|TRBV2|NA|TRBJ1-1
TGTGCCAGCCGCTTCGACGCCCGGGGGGCTGAAGCTTTCTTT
CASRFDARGAEAFF
>NA|TRBV27|NA|TRBJ1-2
TGTGCCAGCAGAAGTACAGGGACCGGCTACACCTTC
CASRSTGTGYTF
>TRBD1|TRBV27|NA|TRBJ2-7
TGTGCCAGCAGTTACGGACAGGGCAATGAGCAGTACTTC
CASSYGQGNEQYF
>NA|TRBV11-1|NA|TRBJ1-1
TGTGCCAGCAGCTTAGTGGGACAATTGAACACTGAAGCTTTCTTT
CASSLVGQLNTEAFF
>TRBD2|TRBV4-1|NA|TRBJ2-5
TGCGCCAGCAGCCAGACTAGCGGGGAAGAGACCCAGTACTTC
CASSQTSGEETQYF
>TRBD2|TRBV11-2|NA|TRBJ2-3
TGTGCCAGCAGCTTAGCGGTAGCGGGGTCCCTCCCCGCGGATACGCAGTATTTT
CASSLAVAGSLPADTQYF
>NA|TRBV5-1|NA|TRBJ2-2
TGCGCCAGCAGCTTGCGCCAGCGGAACACCGGGGAGCTGTTTTTT
CASSLRQRNTGELFF
>TRBD2|TRBV28|NA|TRBJ2-3
TGTGCCAGCACGGCGGGGGGGCCGACAGATACGCAGTATTTT
CASTAGGPTDTQYF
>TRBD1|TRBV29-1|NA|TRBJ1-2
TGCAGCGGCTTAGGGGGCCATGGCTACACCTTC
CSGLGGHGYTF
>NA|TRBV6-2/TRBV6-3|NA|TRBJ1-5
TGTGCCAGCAGTCTCAGGGGCCAGCGGGGGCGGCAGCCCCAGCATTTT
CASSLRGQRGRQPQHF
>TRBD1|TRBV4-3|once|TRBJ1-2
TGCGCCAGCAGCGCTACTTATACAGGGGACTATGGCTACACCTTC
CASSATYTGDYGYTF
>TRBD1|TRBV6-5|NA|TRBJ1-1
TGTGCCAGCCGATCAGGGGGAGGTACTGAAGCTTTCTTT
CASRSGGGTEAFF
>NA|TRBV21-1|NA|TRBJ2-6
TGTGCCAGCCCTAAACCCCCAGGCCTCGCTGGGGCCAACGTCCTGACTTTC
CASPKPPGLAGANVLTF
>TRBD1|TRBV18|NA|TRBJ1-1
TGTGCCAGCTCACCGGGACAGGGTAACACTGAAGCTTTCTTT
CASSPGQGNTEAFF
>TRBD1|TRBV5-4|NA|TRBJ1-2
TGTGCCAGCAGCTTCCCGGGACAGAACTATGGCTACACCTTC
CASSFPGQNYGYTF
>NA|TRBV7-9|NA|TRBJ2-3
TGTGCCAGCAGCTACTACACAGATACGCAGTATTTT
CASSYYTDTQYF
>NA|TRBV25-1|NA|TRBJ1-1
TGTGCCAGCGCACAAGAGGTGAACACTGAAGCTTTCTTT
CASAQEVNTEAFF
>NA|TRBV7-7|NA|TRBJ1-1
TGTGCTAGCAGCCTGGACAAGAACACTGAAGCTTTCTTT
CASSLDKNTEAFF
>TRBD2|TRBV13|NA|TRBJ2-5
TGTGCCAGCAGCATCCGACTAGCGGGGCCACAAGAGACCCAGTACTTC
CASSIRLAGPQETQYF
>NA|TRBV2|few|TRBJ1-5
TGTGCCAGCAGCCAACAGGGTAGAGGACAGCCCCAGCATTTT
CASSQQGRGQPQHF
>TRBD1|TRBV9|NA|TRBJ1-6
TGTGCCAGCAGAGGACAGGGAAATTCACCCCTCCACTTT
CASRGQGNSPLHF
>TRBD1|TRBV6-5|NA|TRBJ1-2
TGTGCCAGCAGTTACGGCCAACAGGGGGATGGCTACACCTTC
CASSYGQQGDGYTF
>NA|TRBV2|few|TRBJ2-7
TGTGCCAGCAGTAAGACAGCGTCGGTAGCCGACGAGCAGTACTTC
CASSKTASVADEQYF
>NA|TRBV5-6|NA|TRBJ2-1
TGTGCCAGCACCCCTTTGGACAGCTACAATGAGCAGTTCTTC
CASTPLDSYNEQFF
>NA|TRBV4-3|NA|TRBJ2-7
TGCGCCAGCAGCGAGGGGGGGGCCGCCGAGCAGTACTTC
CASSEGGAAEQYF
>TRBD1|TRBV30|NA|TRBJ1-6
TGTGCCTGGAGCCAGGGGGTCTCCTATAATTCACCCCTCCACTTT
CAWSQGVSYNSPLHF
>NA|TRBV19|NA|TRBJ2-1
TGTGCCAGTAGGAAACAGGGTCGGATCAATGAGCAGTTCTTC
CASRKQGRINEQFF
>TRBD1|TRBV27|NA|TRBJ2-1
TGTGCCAGCAGTTCCGGGACAGGGAATGAGCAGTTCTTC
CASSSGTGNEQFF
>NA|TRBV7-8|NA|TRBJ1-2
TGTGCCAGCAGCTTAGATCAAGGAGTCTATGGCTACACCTTC
CASSLDQGVYGYTF
>TRBD1|TRBV13|NA|TRBJ1-2
TGTGCCAGCAGTTACCCAGGGGGTGAGAATGGCTACACCTTC
CASSYPGGENGYTF
>NA|TRBV24-1|NA|TRBJ2-1
TGTGCCACCAGTGACCCGACTGGGGCGCACAATGAGCAGTTCTTC
CATSDPTGAHNEQFF
>TRBD1|TRBV7-2|NA|TRBJ2-1
TGTGCCAGCAGCCCCGGGGGGACAGGGTACAATGAGCAGTTCTTC
CASSPGGTGYNEQFF
>NA|TRBV10-2|once|TRBJ2-7
TGCGCCAGCAGTGAGTTAAACAGGGTTTACGAGCAGTACTTC
CASSELNRVYEQYF
>TRBD1|TRBV9|NA|TRBJ1-6
TGTGCCAGCAGCGTATTAGGACAGGGTGCTTCACCCCTCCACTTT
CASSVLGQGASPLHF
>NA|TRBV7-3|once|TRBJ1-1
TGTGCCAGCAGCTTAAGTCAAAACACTGAAGCTTTCTTT
CASSLSQNTEAFF
>NA|TRBV9|few|TRBJ1-2
TGTGCCAGCAGCTTATCAGGGTCAGTTAACTATGGCTACACCTTC
CASSLSGSVNYGYTF
>NA|TRBV5-4|NA|TRBJ1-2
TGTGCCAGCAGCTTTCCCCTAGGCGGGGCGGGAGTCTATGGCTACACCTTC
CASSFPLGGAGVYGYTF
>NA|TRBV5-1|NA|TRBJ2-5
TGCGCCAGCAGCTTTCTAGGTCAAGAGACCCAGTACTTC
CASSFLGQETQYF
>TRBD1|TRBV27|NA|TRBJ2-2
TGTGCCAGCGGATATTGGGGGACAGGTGGCACCGGGGAGCTGTTTTTT
CASGYWGTGGTGELFF